This is a list of T cell receptor beta chains from one sample in a study of control samples from healthy donors and cancer patients. Data came from immunoSEQ multiplex PCR; TCRdb stores just in-frame clones and leaves some out. Among over 150,000 clones, around 90% were seen once, and the ten largest hold roughly 1.5%. Sequencing was done on a sample of blood. All receptors come from a young man in good health. CDR3s include the opening cysteine and the closing phenylalanine or tryptophan. Each record gives: clone size, J gene, V gene, D gene, CDR3 protein, CDR3 DNA. D genes are given only for firm matches. A clone size is listed for some rows: how often the clone was seen (once, few, many), or a class if it is expanded.

clone_size: NA
j_call: TRBJ2-5
v_call: TRBV3-1/TRBV3-2
d_call: NA
cdr3_aa: CASSQDYTGETQYF
cdr3_nt: TGTGCCAGCAGCCAAGATTACACGGGGGAGACCCAGTACTTC

clone_size: NA
j_call: TRBJ2-1
v_call: TRBV7-2
d_call: NA
cdr3_aa: CASSLTNNEQFF
cdr3_nt: TGTGCCAGCAGCTTAACGAACAATGAGCAGTTCTTC

clone_size: NA
j_call: TRBJ1-1
v_call: TRBV7-9
d_call: NA
cdr3_aa: CASSLEDISAFF
cdr3_nt: TGTGCCAGCAGCCTAGAAGACATTTCGGCTTTCTTT

clone_size: once
j_call: TRBJ2-1
v_call: TRBV5-6
d_call: NA
cdr3_aa: CASSWGVGFQQFF
cdr3_nt: TGTGCCAGCAGCTGGGGTGTAGGGTTTCAGCAGTTCTTC

clone_size: NA
j_call: TRBJ1-2
v_call: TRBV19
d_call: NA
cdr3_aa: CASSIVFFGGDPNGYTF
cdr3_nt: TGTGCCAGTAGTATAGTTTTCTTCGGAGGGGACCCAAATGGCTACACCTTC

clone_size: NA
j_call: TRBJ2-6
v_call: TRBV10-3
d_call: NA
cdr3_aa: CAIRASLSGANVLTF
cdr3_nt: TGTGCCATCAGGGCTAGTCTCTCTGGGGCCAACGTCCTGACTTTC

clone_size: NA
j_call: TRBJ1-1
v_call: TRBV29-1
d_call: TRBD1
cdr3_aa: CSGIQGVDTEAFF
cdr3_nt: TGCAGCGGGATACAGGGGGTGGATACTGAAGCTTTCTTT

clone_size: once
j_call: TRBJ1-3
v_call: TRBV6-6
d_call: NA
cdr3_aa: CASSYQTNSGNTIYF
cdr3_nt: TGTGCCAGCAGTTACCAAACTAACTCTGGAAACACCATATATTTT

clone_size: NA
j_call: TRBJ1-6
v_call: TRBV4-3
d_call: TRBD1
cdr3_aa: CASSQDGPTGYSPLHF
cdr3_nt: TGCGCCAGCAGCCAAGACGGTCCGACAGGGTATTCACCCCTCCACTTT

clone_size: few
j_call: TRBJ1-4
v_call: TRBV5-4
d_call: TRBD1
cdr3_aa: CASSLGQGGREKLFF
cdr3_nt: TGTGCCAGCAGCTTGGGGCAGGGGGGGAGAGAAAAACTGTTTTTT

clone_size: NA
j_call: TRBJ1-2
v_call: TRBV28
d_call: TRBD1
cdr3_aa: CASSFLGQGRGGYTF
cdr3_nt: TGTGCCAGCAGTTTCCTCGGACAGGGAAGAGGAGGCTACACCTTC

clone_size: NA
j_call: TRBJ1-4
v_call: TRBV15
d_call: NA
cdr3_aa: CATSRREDRNEKLFF
cdr3_nt: TGTGCCACCAGCCGCCGAGAAGACAGAAATGAAAAACTGTTTTTT

clone_size: few
j_call: TRBJ2-1
v_call: TRBV25-1
d_call: NA
cdr3_aa: CASSEAQRYNEQFF
cdr3_nt: TGTGCCAGCAGTGAAGCCCAGCGGTACAATGAGCAGTTCTTC

clone_size: NA
j_call: TRBJ2-1
v_call: TRBV19
d_call: TRBD2
cdr3_aa: CASSVTGTIYNEQFF
cdr3_nt: TGTGCCAGTAGTGTCACCGGGACTATCTACAATGAGCAGTTCTTC

clone_size: NA
j_call: TRBJ2-3
v_call: TRBV12-5
d_call: NA
cdr3_aa: CASRGTPDTQYF
cdr3_nt: TGTGCTAGTAGGGGTACGCCAGATACGCAGTATTTT

clone_size: NA
j_call: TRBJ2-1
v_call: TRBV6-1
d_call: NA
cdr3_aa: CASSEIGSNEQFF
cdr3_nt: TGTGCCAGCAGTGAAATTGGCAGCAATGAGCAGTTCTTC

clone_size: NA
j_call: TRBJ1-1
v_call: TRBV7-9
d_call: TRBD1
cdr3_aa: CASRSQGANTEAFF
cdr3_nt: TGTGCCAGCAGATCACAGGGGGCCAACACTGAAGCTTTCTTT

clone_size: NA
j_call: TRBJ2-5
v_call: TRBV9
d_call: TRBD2
cdr3_aa: CASSVVRGTSGGVETQYF
cdr3_nt: TGTGCCAGCAGCGTAGTTCGAGGGACTAGCGGGGGGGTTGAGACCCAGTACTTC

clone_size: NA
j_call: TRBJ1-2
v_call: TRBV5-6
d_call: NA
cdr3_aa: CASSTPAGDGYTF
cdr3_nt: TGTGCCAGCAGCACCCCGGCGGGGGACGGCTACACCTTC

clone_size: NA
j_call: TRBJ2-7
v_call: TRBV10-3
d_call: TRBD2
cdr3_aa: CAIGTRPDEQYF
cdr3_nt: TGTGCCATCGGGACTAGGCCGGACGAGCAGTACTTC

clone_size: NA
j_call: TRBJ2-3
v_call: TRBV4-1
d_call: NA
cdr3_aa: CASSQEGADTQYF
cdr3_nt: TGCGCCAGCAGCCAAGAAGGGGCAGATACGCAGTATTTT

clone_size: NA
j_call: TRBJ2-3
v_call: TRBV3-1/TRBV3-2
d_call: TRBD2
cdr3_aa: CASSPLGGFSTDTQYF
cdr3_nt: TGTGCCAGCAGCCCCCTCGGGGGGTTTAGCACAGATACGCAGTATTTT

clone_size: NA
j_call: TRBJ2-3
v_call: TRBV29-1
d_call: NA
cdr3_aa: CSLTGGALSDTQYF
cdr3_nt: TGCAGCTTGACCGGGGGAGCCCTGTCAGATACGCAGTATTTT

clone_size: NA
j_call: TRBJ1-4
v_call: TRBV19
d_call: TRBD1
cdr3_aa: CASSSPTGTGRDKEKLFF
cdr3_nt: TGTGCCAGTAGTTCCCCAACCGGGACAGGTCGAGATAAGGAAAAACTGTTTTTT

clone_size: NA
j_call: TRBJ1-4
v_call: TRBV28
d_call: NA
cdr3_aa: CASSLLNSYEKLFF
cdr3_nt: TGTGCCAGCAGTCTACTCAACTCCTATGAAAAACTGTTTTTT

clone_size: NA
j_call: TRBJ2-5
v_call: TRBV6-5
d_call: NA
cdr3_aa: CAIPPTEQETQYF
cdr3_nt: TGTGCCATCCCCCCGACAGAGCAAGAGACCCAGTACTTC

clone_size: NA
j_call: TRBJ1-3
v_call: TRBV10-3
d_call: NA
cdr3_aa: CAINPGGNTIYF
cdr3_nt: TGTGCCATCAATCCAGGCGGAAACACCATATATTTT

clone_size: NA
j_call: TRBJ1-2
v_call: TRBV6-5
d_call: NA
cdr3_aa: CASRGRTNYGYTF
cdr3_nt: TGTGCCAGCAGGGGACGGACTAACTATGGCTACACCTTC

clone_size: NA
j_call: TRBJ2-1
v_call: TRBV3-1/TRBV3-2
d_call: NA
cdr3_aa: CASSQPMEEEQFF
cdr3_nt: TGTGCCAGCAGCCAACCCATGGAGGAAGAGCAGTTCTTC